The rows below give T cell receptor beta chains drawn from one sample of a study of CD8+ T cells in alopecia areata. Sequencing was performed with immunoSEQ multiplex PCR; in TCRdb, only in-frame clones are kept and a portion is missing. The data hold approximately 63,000 clones, with roughly 60% observed a single time. The starting material was CD8+ T cells sorted from blood, obtained at week 0. All receptors derive from a human donor with alopecia areata. The CDR3 runs from the conserved cysteine through the conserved F or W.

V gene	J gene	CDR3 protein
TRBV5-1	TRBJ2-7	CASSLWVSSYEQYF
TRBV27	TRBJ2-1	CASSYYRGRDEQFF
TRBV7-9	TRBJ2-5	CASSSPDRGRWMETQYF
TRBV4-1	TRBJ1-2	CASSQSPPTYGYTF
TRBV4-2	TRBJ2-6	CASSQEAGSGANVLTF
TRBV19	TRBJ2-2	CASSMDSGELFF
TRBV7-9	TRBJ2-5	CASSLEWGSGETQYF
TRBV27	TRBJ2-7	CASSLQGPYEQYF
TRBV27	TRBJ2-3	CASSSLRRVATDTQYF
TRBV9	TRBJ2-1	CASSVDRSSYNEQFF
TRBV7-3	TRBJ2-2	CASGTNTGELFF
TRBV5-1	TRBJ2-5	CASSSGLAGVLQETQYF
TRBV7-9	TRBJ1-2	CASSSPVGPDYGYTF
TRBV7-9	TRBJ2-3	CASSLRGADTQYF
TRBV6-5	TRBJ1-2	CASSWNYGYTF
TRBV29-1	TRBJ1-5	CSAHHGQTQHF
TRBV27	TRBJ1-1	CASSLLGANTEAFF
TRBV30	TRBJ2-3	CAWRGTSGSDTQYF
TRBV4-1	TRBJ2-1	CASSPHDGNEQFF
TRBV29-1	TRBJ2-1	CSVEVRAGTASTYNEQFF